Described below is a single T cell receptor (beta chain) sequence and its context. Only a few counts were recorded for this clonotype. The antigen it recognizes is unknown. The sample holds no much larger clone one base away, and base qualities are not on file. The data derive from a study of T-cell memory formation after mild COVID-19 (dated by TCRdb to about 2021). For the study in its entirety: TCR sequence clusters from the two donors were found to be largely donor specific. The cohort was made up of two young adult volunteers, one female and one male, who were previously healthy. In a couple of donors, T-cell clones that expanded and contracted after mild COVID-19 were tracked by sequencing TCRalpha and TCRbeta repertoires over time.

General study outcomes and caveats: From day 15 to 85, contracting clones showed balanced CD4/CD8 phenotypes, whereas a second wave of clones that expanded from day 15 to 37 leaned towards CD4+. Some responding clones were detected in pre-infection memory, which suggested that pre-existing cross-reactive memory T cells had joined the SARS-CoV-2 response. Whether the second-wave clones peaking on day 37 were SARS-CoV-2 specific was not confirmed. Only a couple of mild cases were covered by the study, and larger cohorts that include severe cases with pre-infection samples were considered necessary. Contracting CD4+ clones appeared mostly in the CM and EM memory subsets, whereas CD8+ clones were enriched in EMRA.

From its cysteine to its phenylalanine, the CDR3 spans 15 amino acids. Kept here is only the CDR3 DNA, which spans 45 bases and is read in frame from base 1. From a lookup of the germline V gene (reference sequence), CDR1 and CDR2 are DFQATT and SNEGSKA. For this chain, trimming is 0 bases at the V end and 7 bases at the J end, and the number of junction bases without a gene match is 11. PBMCs were isolated by Ficoll-Paque density gradient centrifugation. Sequencing relied on an Illumina NovaSeq 6000. Using 5'RACE with constant-segment primers, TCRalpha and TCRbeta cDNA libraries were constructed, with sample barcodes and unique molecular identifiers added in the process. RNA was extracted from every sample with Trizol reagent. Libraries were amplified in two PCR steps, with a second sample barcode and Illumina TruSeq adapters added in the second step. Sequencing of libraries was performed on an Illumina NovaSeq with 2 x 150 bp paired-end reads. The original methods were these. With migec v1.2.7, reads were demultiplexed and then collapsed into UMI-guided consensus sequences. With mixcr v2.1.11, UMI consensuses were aligned to TRA and TRB V and J templates and assembled into clonotypes. Expanded or contracted clonotypes were those called significant by both edgeR and NoisET, with noise models trained on biological replicates. For edgeR calls, a false discovery rate-adjusted p below 0.01 and a log2 fold-change threshold of 1 were applied. PCA with hierarchical clustering of max-normalized trajectories of the 1000 most abundant clonotypes was used as exploratory dynamics analysis. The CD4 or CD8 phenotype of responding clones was assigned using the separately sequenced CD4+ and CD8+ repertoires. TCRdb reworked the public reads: Q25 trimming with fastp, MiXCR clone assembly, productive beta chains retained. Identical CDR3 proteins give one entry, which carries the most common genes and DNA. These V and J calls are TCRdb output, not the study's own analysis. Recorded for this sample are 260,000 or so distinct CDR3 sequences; around 17% of them occurred a single time. Approximately 20% of the sample is taken by the ten largest.

This receptor chain uses TRBV20-1 and TRBJ2-7; TRBD2 agrees with 8 junctional bases. Sequenced input: PBMCs or a T cell subset sorted from them (not recorded which). The clonotype originates from a man aged 18-30 years who had mild COVID-19 (a few samples of this study predate the infection). The sample titles of this study are shuffled in the database, so cell type and time point are left out; the donor was told from shared clones. In nucleotide form, the sequence is TGCAGTGCTAGAGATCCCGCGGGGGGACGCGAGGAGCAGTACTTC. Translated, this gives CSARDPAGGREEQYF.